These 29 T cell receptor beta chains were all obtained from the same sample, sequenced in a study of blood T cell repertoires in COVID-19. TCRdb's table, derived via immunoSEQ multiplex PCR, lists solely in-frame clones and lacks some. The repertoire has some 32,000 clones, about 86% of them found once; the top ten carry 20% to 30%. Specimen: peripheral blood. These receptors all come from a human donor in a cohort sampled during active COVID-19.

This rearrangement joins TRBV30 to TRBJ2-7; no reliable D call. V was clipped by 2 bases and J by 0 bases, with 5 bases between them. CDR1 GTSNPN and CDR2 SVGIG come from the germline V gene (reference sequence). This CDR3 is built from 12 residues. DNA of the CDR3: TGTGCCTGGAGTAAGAGCTCCTACGAGCAGTACTTC. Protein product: CAWSKSSYEQYF.

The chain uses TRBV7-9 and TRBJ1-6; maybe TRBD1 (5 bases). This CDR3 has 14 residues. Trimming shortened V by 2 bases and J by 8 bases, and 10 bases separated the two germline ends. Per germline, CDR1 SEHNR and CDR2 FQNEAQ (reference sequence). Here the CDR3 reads CASSLSQEYSPLHF. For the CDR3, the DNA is TGTGCCAGCAGCTTATCACAGGAATATTCACCCCTCCACTTT.

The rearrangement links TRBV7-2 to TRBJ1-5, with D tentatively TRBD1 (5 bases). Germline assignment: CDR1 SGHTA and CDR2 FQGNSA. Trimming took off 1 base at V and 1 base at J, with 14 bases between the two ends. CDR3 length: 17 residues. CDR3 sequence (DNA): TGTGCCAGCAGCTTAGGGGTACAGGCCAACAGCAATCAGCCCCAGCATTTT. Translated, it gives CASSLGVQANSNQPQHF.

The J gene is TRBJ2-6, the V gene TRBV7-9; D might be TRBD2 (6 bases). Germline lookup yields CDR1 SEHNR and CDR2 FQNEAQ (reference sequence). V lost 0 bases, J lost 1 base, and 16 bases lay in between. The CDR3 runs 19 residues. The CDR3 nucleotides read TGTGCCAGCAGCTTAGCAGTCGGCGGGGTAGGATCTGGGGCCAACGTCCTGACTTTC. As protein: CASSLAVGGVGSGANVLTF. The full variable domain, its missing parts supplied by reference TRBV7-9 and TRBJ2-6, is DTGVSQNPRHKITKRGQNVTFRCDPISEHNRLYWYRQTLGQGPEFLTYFQNEAQLEKSRLLSDRFSAERPKGSFSTLEIQRTEQGDSAMYLCASSLAVGGVGSGANVLTFGAGSRLTVL.

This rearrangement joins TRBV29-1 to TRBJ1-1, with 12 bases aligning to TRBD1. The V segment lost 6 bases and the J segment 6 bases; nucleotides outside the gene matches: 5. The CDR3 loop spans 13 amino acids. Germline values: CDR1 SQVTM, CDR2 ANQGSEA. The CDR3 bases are TGCAGCGTGGGGACAGGGGGCTGGGCTGAAGCTTTCTTT. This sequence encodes CSVGTGGWAEAFF. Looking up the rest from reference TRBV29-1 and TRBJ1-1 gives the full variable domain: SAVISQKPSRDICQRGTSLTIQCQVDSQVTMMFWYRQQPGQSLTLIATANQGSEATYESGFVIDKFPISRPNLTFSTLTVSNMSPEDSSIYLCSVGTGGWAEAFFGQGTRLTVV.

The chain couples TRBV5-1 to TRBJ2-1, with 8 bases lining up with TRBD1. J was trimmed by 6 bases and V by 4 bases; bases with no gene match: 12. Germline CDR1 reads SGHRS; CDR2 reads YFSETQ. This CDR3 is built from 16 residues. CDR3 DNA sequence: TGCGCCAGCAGCCGAACTCCACAGGGGGTCGCCAATGAGCAGTTCTTC. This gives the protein CASSRTPQGVANEQFF.

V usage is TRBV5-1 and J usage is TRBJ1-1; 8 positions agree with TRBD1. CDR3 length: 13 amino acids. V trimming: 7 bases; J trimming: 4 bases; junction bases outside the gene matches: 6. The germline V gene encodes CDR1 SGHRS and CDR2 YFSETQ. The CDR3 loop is CASREQGGTEAFF. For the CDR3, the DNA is TGCGCCAGCCGGGAACAGGGGGGCACTGAAGCTTTCTTT.

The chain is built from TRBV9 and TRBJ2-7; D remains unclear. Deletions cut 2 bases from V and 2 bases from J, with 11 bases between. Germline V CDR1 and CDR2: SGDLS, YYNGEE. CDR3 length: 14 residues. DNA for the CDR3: TGTGCCAGCAGCGTGGGCCCACAGACCTACGAGCAGTACTTC. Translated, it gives CASSVGPQTYEQYF.

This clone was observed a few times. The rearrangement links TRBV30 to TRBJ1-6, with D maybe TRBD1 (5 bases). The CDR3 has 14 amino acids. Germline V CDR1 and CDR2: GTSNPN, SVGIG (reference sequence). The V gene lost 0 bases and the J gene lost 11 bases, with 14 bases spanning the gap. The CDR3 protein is CAWSVGAGQAPLHF. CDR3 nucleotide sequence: TGTGCCTGGAGTGTAGGTGCAGGGCAGGCACCCCTCCACTTT.

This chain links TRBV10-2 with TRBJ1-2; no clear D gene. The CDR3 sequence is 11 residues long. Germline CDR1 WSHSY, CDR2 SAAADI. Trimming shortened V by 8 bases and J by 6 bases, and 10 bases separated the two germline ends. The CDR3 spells CASGEADGYTF. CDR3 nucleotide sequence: TGCGCCAGCGGGGAGGCGGATGGCTACACCTTC.

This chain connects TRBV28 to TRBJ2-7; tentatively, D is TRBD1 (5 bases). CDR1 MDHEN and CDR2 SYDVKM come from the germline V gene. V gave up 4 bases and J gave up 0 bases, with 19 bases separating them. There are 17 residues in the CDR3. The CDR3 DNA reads TGTGCCAGCAGTTCCGGTGCTAACAGGAAAAGCTCCTACGAGCAGTACTTC. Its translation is CASSSGANRKSSYEQYF.

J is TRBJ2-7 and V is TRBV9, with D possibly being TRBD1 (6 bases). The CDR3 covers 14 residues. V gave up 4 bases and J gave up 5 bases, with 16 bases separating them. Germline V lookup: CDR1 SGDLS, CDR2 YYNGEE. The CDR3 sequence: CASSPGTKGDEQYF. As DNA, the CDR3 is TGTGCCAGCAGCCCCGGGACAAAAGGTGACGAGCAGTACTTC.

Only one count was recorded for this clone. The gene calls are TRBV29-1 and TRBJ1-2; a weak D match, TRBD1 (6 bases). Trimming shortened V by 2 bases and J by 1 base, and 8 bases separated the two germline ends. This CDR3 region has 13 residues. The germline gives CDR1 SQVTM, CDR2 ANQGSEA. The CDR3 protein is CSVEQGSNYGYTF. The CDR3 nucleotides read TGCAGCGTTGAACAGGGGAGTAACTATGGCTACACCTTC.

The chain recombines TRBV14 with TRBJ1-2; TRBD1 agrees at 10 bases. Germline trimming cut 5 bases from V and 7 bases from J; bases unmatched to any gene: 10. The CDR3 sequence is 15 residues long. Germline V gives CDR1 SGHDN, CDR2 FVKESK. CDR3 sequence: CASSFAGTGVAGYTF. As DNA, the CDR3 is TGTGCCAGCAGCTTCGCCGGGACAGGGGTTGCTGGCTACACCTTC. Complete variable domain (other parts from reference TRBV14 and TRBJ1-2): EAGVTQFPSHSVIEKGQTVTLRCDPISGHDNLYWYRRVMGKEIKFLLHFVKESKQDESGMPNNRFLAERTGGTYSTLKVQPAELEDSGVYFCASSFAGTGVAGYTFGSGTRLTVV.

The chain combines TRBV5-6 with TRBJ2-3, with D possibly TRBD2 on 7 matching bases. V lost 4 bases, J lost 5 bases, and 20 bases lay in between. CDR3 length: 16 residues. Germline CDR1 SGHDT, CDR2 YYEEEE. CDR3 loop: CASSPGGGGLVDTQYF. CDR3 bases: TGTGCCAGCAGCCCTGGAGGGGGGGGGCTTGTAGATACGCAGTATTTT.

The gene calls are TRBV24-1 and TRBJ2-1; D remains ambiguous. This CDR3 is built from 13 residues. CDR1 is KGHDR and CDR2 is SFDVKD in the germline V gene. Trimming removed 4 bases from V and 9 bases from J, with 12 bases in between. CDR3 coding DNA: TGTGCCACCAGTGACCCCGGTCGGAGTGAGCAGTTCTTC. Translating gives CATSDPGRSEQFF.

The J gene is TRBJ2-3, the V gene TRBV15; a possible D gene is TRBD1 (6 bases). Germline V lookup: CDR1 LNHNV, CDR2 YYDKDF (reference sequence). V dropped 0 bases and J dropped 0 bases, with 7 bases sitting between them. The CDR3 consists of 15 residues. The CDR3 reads CATSREGTSTDTQYF. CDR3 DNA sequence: TGTGCCACCAGCAGAGAGGGGACAAGCACAGATACGCAGTATTTT.

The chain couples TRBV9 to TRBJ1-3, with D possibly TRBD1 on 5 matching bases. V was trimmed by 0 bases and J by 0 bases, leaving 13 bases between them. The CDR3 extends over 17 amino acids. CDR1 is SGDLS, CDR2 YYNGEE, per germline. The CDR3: CASSVGGVGPSGNTIYF. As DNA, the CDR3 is TGTGCCAGCAGCGTAGGGGGGGTGGGCCCCTCTGGAAACACCATATATTTT.

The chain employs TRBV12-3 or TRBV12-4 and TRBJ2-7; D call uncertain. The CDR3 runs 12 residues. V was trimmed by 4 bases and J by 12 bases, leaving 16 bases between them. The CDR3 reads CASSSQAYRRYF. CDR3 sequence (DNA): TGTGCCAGCAGTTCTCAAGCCTACCGTCGGTACTTC.

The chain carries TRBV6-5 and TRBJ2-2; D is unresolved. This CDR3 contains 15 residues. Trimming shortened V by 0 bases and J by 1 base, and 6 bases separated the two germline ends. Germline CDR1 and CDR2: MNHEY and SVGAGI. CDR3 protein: CASSYSSGNTGELFF. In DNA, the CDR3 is TGTGCCAGCAGTTACTCTTCCGGGAACACCGGGGAGCTGTTTTTT.

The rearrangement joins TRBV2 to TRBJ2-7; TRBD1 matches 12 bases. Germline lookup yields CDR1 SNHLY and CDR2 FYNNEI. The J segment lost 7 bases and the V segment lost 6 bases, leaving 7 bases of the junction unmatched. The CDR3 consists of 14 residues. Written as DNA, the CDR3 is TGTGCCAGCAGCCTGGGACAGGGGGCGAGGGAGCAGTACTTC. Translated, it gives CASSLGQGAREQYF.

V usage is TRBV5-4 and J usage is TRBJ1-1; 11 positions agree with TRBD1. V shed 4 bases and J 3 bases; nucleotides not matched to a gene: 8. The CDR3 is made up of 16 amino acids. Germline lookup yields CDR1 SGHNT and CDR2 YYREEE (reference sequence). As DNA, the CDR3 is TGTGCCAGCAGCCCCGGGACAGGGGGTAGAGACACTGAAGCTTTCTTT. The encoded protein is CASSPGTGGRDTEAFF.

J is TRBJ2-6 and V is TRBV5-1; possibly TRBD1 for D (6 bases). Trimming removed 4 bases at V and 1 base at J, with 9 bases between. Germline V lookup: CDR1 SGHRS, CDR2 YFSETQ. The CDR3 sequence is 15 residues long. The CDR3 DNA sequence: TGCGCCAGCAGCCCCAGGGGATCTGGGGCCAACGTCCTGACTTTC. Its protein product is CASSPRGSGANVLTF.

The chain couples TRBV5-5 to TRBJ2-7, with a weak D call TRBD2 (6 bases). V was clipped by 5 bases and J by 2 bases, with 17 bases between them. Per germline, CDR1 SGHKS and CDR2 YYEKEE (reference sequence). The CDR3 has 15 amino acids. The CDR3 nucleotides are TGTGCCAGCAGTGTGGTCGGGGGACTTCCCTACGAGCAGTACTTC. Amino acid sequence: CASSVVGGLPYEQYF.

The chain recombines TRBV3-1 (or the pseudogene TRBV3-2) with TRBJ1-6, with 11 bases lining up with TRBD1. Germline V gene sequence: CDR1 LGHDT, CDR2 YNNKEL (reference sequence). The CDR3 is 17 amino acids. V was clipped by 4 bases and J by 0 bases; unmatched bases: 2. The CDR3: CASSRGTGGSYNSPLHF. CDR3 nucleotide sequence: TGTGCCAGCAGCCGAGGGACAGGGGGCTCCTATAATTCACCCCTCCACTTT.

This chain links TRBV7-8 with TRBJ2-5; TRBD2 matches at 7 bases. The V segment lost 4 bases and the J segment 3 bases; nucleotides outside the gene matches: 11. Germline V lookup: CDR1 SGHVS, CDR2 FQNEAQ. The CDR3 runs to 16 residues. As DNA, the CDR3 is TGTGCCAGCAGCTACTTTGCCAGCGGGGTTGAAGAGACCCAGTACTTC. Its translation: CASSYFASGVEETQYF.

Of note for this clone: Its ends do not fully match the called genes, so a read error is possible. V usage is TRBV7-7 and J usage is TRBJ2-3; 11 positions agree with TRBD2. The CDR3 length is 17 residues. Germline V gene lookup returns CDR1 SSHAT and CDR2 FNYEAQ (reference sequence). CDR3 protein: CASSLGTSGGSTDTQYF. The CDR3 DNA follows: TGTGCTAGCAGCTTGGGTACTAGCGGGGGCAGCACAGATACGCAGTATTTT.

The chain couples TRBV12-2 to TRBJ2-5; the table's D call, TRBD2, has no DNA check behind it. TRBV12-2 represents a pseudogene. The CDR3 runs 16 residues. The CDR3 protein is CASRPRLAGGFQTQYF. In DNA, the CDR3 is TGTGCAAGTCGCCCCCGACTAGCGGGGGGCTTTCAGACCCAGTACTTC.

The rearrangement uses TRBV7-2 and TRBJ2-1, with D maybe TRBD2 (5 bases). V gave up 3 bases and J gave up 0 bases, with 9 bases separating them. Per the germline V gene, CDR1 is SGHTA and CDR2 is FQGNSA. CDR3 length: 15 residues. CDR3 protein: CASSFEAGSYNEQFF. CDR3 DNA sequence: TGTGCCAGCAGCTTTGAGGCGGGCTCCTACAATGAGCAGTTCTTC.